The source of this T cell receptor beta chain is a study of long-term antiretroviral therapy in people with HIV. Researchers report immunoSEQ v3.0 was run at survey level. Repertoires were generated with immunoSEQ multiplex PCR, while TCRdb's copy carries only in-frame clones and drops some. The sample holds tens of thousands of clones, around 79% seen once. In this sample, this clone turned up a few times. What it recognizes is unknown. Study-level results: Clones with expansion before ART led the repertoire at all time points. Against controls, HIV repertoires showed narrower ranges of CDR3 length.

This CDR3 spans 17 amino acids. Germline CDR1 reads LNHDA; CDR2 reads SQIVND (reference sequence). V shed 4 bases and J shed 2 bases, with 20 bases lying between them. Participants with HIV, all of them, were treated in the United States. The samples comprised about 0.85-11 million cryopreserved PBMC ahead of DNA extraction. The specimen comprised unsorted PBMCs, sampled 1.9 years after starting antiretroviral therapy. The sequence derives from a man aged 18 to 30 with HIV. The chain uses TRBV19 and TRBJ1-2; no clear D gene. The CDR3 spells CASSTYPNRHANYGYTF. CDR3 DNA: TGTGCCAGTAGTACCTACCCAAACAGACACGCCAACTATGGCTACACCTTC.